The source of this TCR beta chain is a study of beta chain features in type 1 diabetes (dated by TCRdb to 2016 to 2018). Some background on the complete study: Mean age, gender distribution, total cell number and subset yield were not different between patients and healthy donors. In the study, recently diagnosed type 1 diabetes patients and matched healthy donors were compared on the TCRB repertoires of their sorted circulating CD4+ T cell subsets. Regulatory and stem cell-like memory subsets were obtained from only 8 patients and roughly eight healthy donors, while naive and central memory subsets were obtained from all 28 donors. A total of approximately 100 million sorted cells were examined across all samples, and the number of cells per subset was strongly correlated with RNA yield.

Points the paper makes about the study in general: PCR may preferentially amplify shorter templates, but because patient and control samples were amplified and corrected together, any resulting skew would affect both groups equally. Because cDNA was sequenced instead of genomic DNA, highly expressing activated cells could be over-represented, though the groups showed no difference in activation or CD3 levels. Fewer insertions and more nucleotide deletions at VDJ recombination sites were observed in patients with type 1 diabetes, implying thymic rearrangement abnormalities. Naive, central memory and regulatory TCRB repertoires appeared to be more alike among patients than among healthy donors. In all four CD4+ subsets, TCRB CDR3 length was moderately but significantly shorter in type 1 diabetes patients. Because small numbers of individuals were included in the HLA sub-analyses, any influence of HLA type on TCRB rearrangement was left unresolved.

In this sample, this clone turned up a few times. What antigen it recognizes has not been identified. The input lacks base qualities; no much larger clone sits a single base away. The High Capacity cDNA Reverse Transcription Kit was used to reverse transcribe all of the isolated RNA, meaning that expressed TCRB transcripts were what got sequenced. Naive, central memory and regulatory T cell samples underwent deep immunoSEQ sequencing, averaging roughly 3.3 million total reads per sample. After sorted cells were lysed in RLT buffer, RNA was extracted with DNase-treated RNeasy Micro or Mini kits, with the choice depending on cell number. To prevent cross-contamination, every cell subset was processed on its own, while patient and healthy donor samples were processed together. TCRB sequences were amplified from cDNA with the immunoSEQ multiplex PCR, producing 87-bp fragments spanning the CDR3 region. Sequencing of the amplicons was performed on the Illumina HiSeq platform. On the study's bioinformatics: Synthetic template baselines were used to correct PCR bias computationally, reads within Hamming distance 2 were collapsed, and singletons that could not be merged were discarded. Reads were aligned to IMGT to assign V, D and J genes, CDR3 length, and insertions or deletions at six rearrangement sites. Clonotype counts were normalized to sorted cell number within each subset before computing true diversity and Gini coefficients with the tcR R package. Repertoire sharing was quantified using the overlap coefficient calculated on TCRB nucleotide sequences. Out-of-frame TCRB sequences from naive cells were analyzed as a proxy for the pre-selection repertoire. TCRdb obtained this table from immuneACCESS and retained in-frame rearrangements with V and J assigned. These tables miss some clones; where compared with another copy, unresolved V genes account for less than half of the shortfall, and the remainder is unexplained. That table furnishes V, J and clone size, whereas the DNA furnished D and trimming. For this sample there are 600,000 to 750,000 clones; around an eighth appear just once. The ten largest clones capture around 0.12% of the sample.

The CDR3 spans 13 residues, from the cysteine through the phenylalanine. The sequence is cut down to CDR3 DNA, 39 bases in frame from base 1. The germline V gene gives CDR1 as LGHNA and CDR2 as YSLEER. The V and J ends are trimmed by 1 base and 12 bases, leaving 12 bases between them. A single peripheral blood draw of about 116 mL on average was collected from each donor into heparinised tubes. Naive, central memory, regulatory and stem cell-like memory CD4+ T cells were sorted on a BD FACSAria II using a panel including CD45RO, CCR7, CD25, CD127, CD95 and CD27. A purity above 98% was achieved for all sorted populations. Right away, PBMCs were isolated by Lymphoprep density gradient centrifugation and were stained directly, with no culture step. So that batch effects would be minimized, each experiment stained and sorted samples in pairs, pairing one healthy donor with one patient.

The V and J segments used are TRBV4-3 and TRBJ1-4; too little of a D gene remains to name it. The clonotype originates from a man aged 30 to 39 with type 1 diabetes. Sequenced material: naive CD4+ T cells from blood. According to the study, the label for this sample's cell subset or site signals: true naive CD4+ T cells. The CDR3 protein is CASSQGKGRQLFF. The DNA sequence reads TGCGCCAGCAGCCAAGGAAAGGGCAGGCAACTGTTTTTT.